This T cell receptor beta chain derives from a study of blood T cell repertoires in COVID-19 (dated by TCRdb to between 2020 and 2021). Some background on the complete study: Samples from collaborators originated in the United States, Italy and Spain and spanned both the acute and convalescent phases of COVID-19. The prospective study material was composed of cDNA or gDNA derived from T cells, B-cell-depleted T cells, or PBMCs. A de-identified subject ID, COVID-19 status, age in years and sex were almost always included in the sample metadata. Samples came from the ongoing ImmuneRACE study (first 160 participants) plus 1,254 subjects from 6 global collaborators. Where available, HLA class I and class II types were taken from metadata supplied by the sample provider and were not determined by assay-based typing. The dataset comprised deeply sampled blood TCRbeta repertoires from subjects exposed to, actively infected with, or recovered from COVID-19. The repertoires were released in a freely available public database intended as a resource for research on the immune response to SARS-CoV-2.

As to this clone: Its antigen has not been determined. Qualities for individual bases were not recorded, and no much larger clone is one base off.

Collaborating institutions collected whole blood in K2EDTA tubes following their own protocols. For TCRbeta analysis, collaborators shipped samples in one of three forms: frozen whole blood, isolated PBMCs, or DNA extracted from either of those sample types. TCRbeta CDR3 regions were amplified from genomic DNA by means of the immunoSEQ Assay, a bias-controlled multiplex PCR. Regarding the original processing steps: The number of nucleated cells in each sample was estimated by amplification of reference gene primers within the assay. To quantify the absolute abundance of each unique TCRbeta CDR3 rearrangement, sequence reads were collapsed and filtered. For each sample, productive Simpson clonality was calculated as the square root of Simpson's diversity index over productive rearrangements. TCRdb holds this immuneACCESS table with in-frame rearrangements only. Some clones are missing; in checked studies, unresolved V genes explain under half, and the rest has no known cause. V, J and clone size are taken as reported in that table, and D and trimming were inferred from the DNA itself. The sample table lists approximately 72,000 clones, roughly nine tenths of them with a count of one. Roughly 1.4% of the sample goes to the ten largest clones.

Trimming accounts for 6 bases at V and 4 bases at J, while the number of junction bases matched to no gene is 8. Per the germline V gene, MNHEY is the CDR1 and SVGAGI is the CDR2. CDR3 length: 15 amino acids, cysteine to phenylalanine. The kept DNA is CDR3 alone, 45 bases in frame from the first base. Broader findings and caveats from the paper: The quantity of clinical and demographic metadata differed by source and by participant and was supplied without curation.

Sequenced sample: peripheral blood. The TCR originated in a man in his sixties with acute or convalescent COVID-19. The chain joins TRBV6-5 to TRBJ1-2, with 10 junctional bases fitting TRBD1. The nucleotide sequence is given as TGTGCCAGCAGCCGGGGACAGGGGAAGACCTATGGCTACACCTTC. Translation gives CASSRGQGKTYGYTF.